This T cell receptor beta chain was obtained from a study of OX40 agonist ivuxolimab in advanced cancers. Turning to the study itself: Participants averaged approximately 65 years of age (range roughly 20 to 90) and were around 80% male. One patient with hepatocellular carcinoma and two with cutaneous melanoma, three in all, had partial responses. Study results and limitations: In general, CD8+ T cells held more expanded clones than CD4+ did, on average.

Sequencing was performed with immunoSEQ multiplex PCR; in TCRdb, only in-frame clones are kept and a portion is missing. The sample includes 65,000 to 95,000 clones, roughly 88% seen only once; the top ten take approximately 0.71%. CDR1 SGHTA and CDR2 FQGNSA come from the germline V gene. The V segment lost 7 bases and the J segment 2 bases; nucleotides outside the gene matches: 5. This CDR3 is 14 amino acids long. With respect to this clone: Its specificity is not known.

This TCR was recovered from an adult with an advanced solid tumor such as melanoma, head and neck, liver or kidney cancer. The rearrangement joins TRBV7-2 to TRBJ2-3, with 8 bases lining up with TRBD2. The sample consisted of CD4+ or CD8+ T cells sorted from blood, taken in a trial of the OX40 agonist ivuxolimab. The DNA of the CDR3 is TGTGCCAGCAACCCGGGACTAGTCACAGATACGCAGTATTTT. It specifies CASNPGLVTDTQYF.